This TCR beta chain was sequenced during a study of T cell responses to AZD1222 COVID-19 vaccine. Assay: immunoSEQ multiplex PCR; the TCRdb copy retains only in-frame clones and omits some. This sample has roughly 150,000 clones, with 80% to 90% found just once. The V gene's germline CDR1 is SGHTA and CDR2 FQGNSA. The CDR3 loop spans 15 amino acids. The V and J ends lost 3 bases and 5 bases, in that order; junction bases with no gene match: 8. The chain joins TRBV7-2 to TRBJ2-7, with 9 positions matching TRBD2. Sequencing was performed on peripheral blood, taken on day 0 of AZD1222 vaccination. The clonotype originates from an adult in good health. The CDR3 region is CASSFRGGATDEQYF. CDR3 DNA: TGTGCCAGCAGCTTCCGCGGGGGGGCCACCGACGAGCAGTACTTC.